This T cell receptor beta chain appears in the sequencing data of a study of response to subunit inactivated influenza vaccine. Study-level points and caveats: Each seasonal influenza vaccination recruits few new T cells, the authors suggested.

This clonotype came up a few times. Antigen specificity is unknown. Via MiXCR, TCRdb re-called the RT-PCR reads, giving one row per CDR3 protein. Among about 700,000 distinct CDR3 sequences listed, 14% were seen once. Sequences were derived from PBMCs from blood, sampled less than 15 days before vaccination. This TCR was sampled from a man aged 50 to 60 who received an inactivated influenza vaccine.

The CDR3 loop is CASSLRLTGELFF. The DNA for the CDR3 is TGCGCCAGCAGTCTGCGTCTCACCGGGGAGCTGTTTTTT. This chain links TRBV4-3 with TRBJ2-2; no reliable D call. Trimming took off 6 bases at V and 4 bases at J, with 9 bases between the two ends. This CDR3 comprises 13 residues. Germline loops: CDR1 LGHNA, CDR2 YSLEER.